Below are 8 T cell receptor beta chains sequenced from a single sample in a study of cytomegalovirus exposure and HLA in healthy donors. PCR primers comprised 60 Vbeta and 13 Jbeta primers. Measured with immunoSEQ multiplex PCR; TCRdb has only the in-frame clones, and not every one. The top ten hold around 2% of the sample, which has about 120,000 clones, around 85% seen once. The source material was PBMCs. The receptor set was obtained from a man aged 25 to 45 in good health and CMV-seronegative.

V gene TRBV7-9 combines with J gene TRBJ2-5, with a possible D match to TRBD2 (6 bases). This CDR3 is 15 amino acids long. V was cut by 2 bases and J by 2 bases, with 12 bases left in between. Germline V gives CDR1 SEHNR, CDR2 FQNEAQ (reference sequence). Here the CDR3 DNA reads TGTGCCAGCAGCTTATTGGCGGGGCCGCAAGAGACCCAGTACTTC. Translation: CASSLLAGPQETQYF.

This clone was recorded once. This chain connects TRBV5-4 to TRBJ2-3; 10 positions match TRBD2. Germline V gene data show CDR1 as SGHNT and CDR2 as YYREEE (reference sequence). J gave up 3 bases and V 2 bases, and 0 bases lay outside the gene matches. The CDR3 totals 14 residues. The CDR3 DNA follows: TGTGCCAGCAGCTTAGCGGGGGGGACAGATACGCAGTATTTT. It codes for CASSLAGGTDTQYF.

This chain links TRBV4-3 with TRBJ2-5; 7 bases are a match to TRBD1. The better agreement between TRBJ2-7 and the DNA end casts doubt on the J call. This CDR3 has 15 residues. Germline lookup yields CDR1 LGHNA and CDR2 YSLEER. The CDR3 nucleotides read TGCGCCAGCAGCCAAGGACCACAGGGGCCCTACGAGCAGTACTTC. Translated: CASSQGPQGPYEQYF.

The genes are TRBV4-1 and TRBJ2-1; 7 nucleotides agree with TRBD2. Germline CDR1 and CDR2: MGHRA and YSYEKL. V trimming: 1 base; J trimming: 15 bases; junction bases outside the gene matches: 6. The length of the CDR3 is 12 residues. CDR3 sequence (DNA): TGCGCCAGCAGCCAAGCCGGGGGAGGGCTGTTCTTC. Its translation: CASSQAGGGLFF.

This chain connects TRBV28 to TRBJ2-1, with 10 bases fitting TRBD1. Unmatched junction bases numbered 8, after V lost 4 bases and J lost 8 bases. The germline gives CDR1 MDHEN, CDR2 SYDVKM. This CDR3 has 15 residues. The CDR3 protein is CASSSPGTGVDEQFF. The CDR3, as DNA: TGTGCCAGCAGTTCCCCCGGGACAGGGGTCGATGAGCAGTTCTTC.

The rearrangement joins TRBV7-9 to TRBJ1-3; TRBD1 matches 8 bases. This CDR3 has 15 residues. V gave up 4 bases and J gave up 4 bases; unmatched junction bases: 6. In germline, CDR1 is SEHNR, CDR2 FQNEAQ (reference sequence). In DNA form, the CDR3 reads TGTGCCAGCAGCTCCCCGGGACAGGTCGGAAACACCATATATTTT. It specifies CASSSPGQVGNTIYF.

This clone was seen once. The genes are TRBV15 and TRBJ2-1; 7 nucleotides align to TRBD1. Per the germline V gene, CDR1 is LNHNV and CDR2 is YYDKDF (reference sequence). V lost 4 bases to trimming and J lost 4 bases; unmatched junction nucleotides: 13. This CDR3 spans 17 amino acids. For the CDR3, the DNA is TGTGCCACCAGCACGGTAGGGGGCCTAAGGGGTTACAATGAGCAGTTCTTC. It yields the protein CATSTVGGLRGYNEQFF.

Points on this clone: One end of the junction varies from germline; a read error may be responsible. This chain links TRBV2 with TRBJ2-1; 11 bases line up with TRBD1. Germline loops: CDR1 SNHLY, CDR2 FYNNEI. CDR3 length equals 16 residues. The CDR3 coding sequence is TGTGCCAGCAGGGGGGCGAGGACAGGGGGCTACACTGAGCAGTTCTTC. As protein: CASRGARTGGYTEQFF. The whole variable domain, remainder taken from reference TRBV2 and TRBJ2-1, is EPEVTQTPSHQVTQMGQEVILRCVPISNHLYFYWYRQILGQKVEFLVSFYNNEISEKSEIFDDQFSVERPDGSNFTLKIRSTKLEDSAMYFCASRGARTGGYTEQFFGPGTRLTVL.